Each of the 12 T cell receptor beta chains below was sequenced from the same sample in a study of blood T cell repertoires in COVID-19. The protocol was immunoSEQ multiplex PCR, while the TCRdb copy is restricted to in-frame clones and leaves out a portion. The data hold around 230,000 clones, with 86% observed a single time. The sample was peripheral blood. The receptor source for this set is a man aged 25 to 45 who had recovered from COVID-19.

CDR3 sequence: CASSGRPGDMGTEAFF. CDR3 bases: TGTGCCAGCAGCGGTCGACCCGGGGACATGGGCACTGAAGCTTTCTTT. The chain recombines TRBV9 with TRBJ1-1; D possibly corresponds to TRBD1 (6 bases). The CDR3 has 16 residues. The ends were cut back, 3 bases at V and 4 bases at J, with 19 bases in the middle. Germline lookup yields CDR1 SGDLS and CDR2 YYNGEE.

The chain recombines TRBV29-1 with TRBJ2-5; 8 bases match TRBD2. Germline V gene data show CDR1 as SQVTM and CDR2 as ANQGSEA. The V segment lost 6 bases and the J segment 5 bases; nucleotides outside the gene matches: 5. The CDR3 runs 12 residues. CDR3 loop: CSVGLGEETQYF. CDR3 nucleotides: TGCAGCGTGGGACTAGGCGAGGAGACCCAGTACTTC.

Worth noting for this clone: In the same sample, other DNA sequences code for this CDR3. CDR3 loop: CASSQDAAGGGEQFF. CDR3 DNA sequence: TGTGCCAGCAGCCAAGACGCAGCGGGGGGCGGTGAGCAGTTCTTC. This chain connects TRBV3-1 (or the pseudogene TRBV3-2) to TRBJ2-1; TRBD2 matches at 9 bases. CDR1 is LGHDT and CDR2 is YNNKEL in the germline V gene (reference sequence). V was clipped by 0 bases and J by 9 bases; unmatched bases: 6. The CDR3 is 15 residues long.

The chain employs TRBV27 and TRBJ1-1; tentative D call: TRBD1 (6 bases). The CDR3 contains 13 residues. With 5 bases removed from V and 5 bases from J, the gap between germline ends came to 12 bases. Germline V gene lookup returns CDR1 MNHEY and CDR2 SMNVEV (reference sequence). CDR3 in amino acids: CASSISGATEAFF. The CDR3 region has the DNA TGTGCCAGCAGTATTTCAGGGGCTACTGAAGCTTTCTTT.

The genes are TRBV19 and TRBJ2-7; a weak D match, TRBD2 (7 bases). Germline V CDR1 and CDR2: LNHDA, SQIVND (reference sequence). V gave up 4 bases and J gave up 0 bases, with 16 bases separating them. The CDR3 totals 16 residues. In DNA, the CDR3 is TGTGCCAGTAGTAAACTACAGGGAGGGAGCTCCTACGAGCAGTACTTC. Translation: CASSKLQGGSSYEQYF.

As to this clone: The conserved phenylalanine or tryptophan is not found at the CDR3 terminus, so this likely reflects a read error. It is unclear where the CDR3 begins or ends on the DNA, so no DNA is shown, and the CDR3 is as TCRdb lists it. CDR3 sequence: CASSKQETSYY. V is TRBV21-1 and J is TRBJ1-1. TRBV21-1 represents a pseudogene. The CDR3 extends over 11 residues, inclusive of both ends.

As DNA, the CDR3 is TGCGCCAGCAGCCCCTTTGGGGAGCCCCCAGATACGCAGTATTTT. Translating gives CASSPFGEPPDTQYF. The rearrangement uses TRBV4-1 and TRBJ2-3; D is perhaps TRBD2 (5 bases). Trimming left V 4 bases short and J 4 bases short, with 15 bases between. Per the germline V gene, CDR1 is MGHRA and CDR2 is YSYEKL. The CDR3 length is 15 residues.

The chain recombines TRBV3-1 (or the pseudogene TRBV3-2) with TRBJ1-3; 7 nucleotides line up with TRBD1. The germline CDR1 and CDR2 sequences are LGHDT and YNNKEL (reference sequence). The CDR3 is made up of 14 amino acids. J was trimmed by 2 bases and V by 4 bases; bases with no gene match: 2. DNA for the CDR3: TGTGCCAGCAGCCGACAGGGCACTGGAAACACCATATATTTT. Amino acid sequence: CASSRQGTGNTIYF.

The V and J genes are TRBV18 and TRBJ2-7, with TRBD2 matching over 8 bases. The trim removed 3 bases at V and 5 bases at J, leaving 9 bases unmatched. Germline CDR1 and CDR2: KGHSH and LQKENI. This CDR3 has 15 amino acids. The CDR3 region is CASSPQGAGGDEQYF. CDR3 nucleotides: TGTGCCAGCTCACCTCAGGGCGCGGGGGGTGACGAGCAGTACTTC.

Regarding this clone: The same CDR3 arises from other DNA sequences in this sample as well. V is TRBV4-1 and J is TRBJ1-2; D gene ambiguous. This CDR3 has 14 residues. Looked up from germline, CDR1 is MGHRA and CDR2 is YSYEKL. Between the trimmed V and J ends, which lost 0 bases and 2 bases, there was a span of 7 bases. For the CDR3, the DNA is TGCGCCAGCAGCCAAGATCTCAGGAACTATGGCTACACCTTC. Translating gives CASSQDLRNYGYTF.

This chain connects TRBV7-9 to TRBJ2-7; D remains unclear. Trimming pared 1 base from V and 3 bases from J, leaving 13 bases between. CDR1 is SEHNR and CDR2 is FQNEAQ in the germline V gene (reference sequence). The CDR3 contains 15 residues. CDR3 DNA sequence: TGTGCCAGCAGCTTAGGTGGTGAGGTCCTCTACGAGCAGTACTTC. This gives the protein CASSLGGEVLYEQYF.

The chain recombines TRBV7-9 with TRBJ1-1; no clear D gene. Trimming took off 11 bases at V and 0 bases at J, with 7 bases between the two ends. Germline values: CDR1 SEHNR, CDR2 FQNEAQ (reference sequence). The CDR3 has 11 residues. CDR3 sequence: CAEAVNTEAFF. The CDR3, as DNA: TGTGCCGAGGCGGTGAACACTGAAGCTTTCTTT.